This T cell receptor beta chain was observed in a study of blood T cell repertoires in COVID-19. Study-level information: Specimens from acute and convalescent COVID-19 originated in the United States, Italy and Spain. T cells, B-cell-depleted T cells, or PBMCs supplied cDNA or gDNA.

This CDR3 is built from 13 residues. V dropped 5 bases and J dropped 2; count of bases not matched to a gene: 0. Sequenced by immunoSEQ multiplex PCR; TCRdb stores in-frame clones only, minus some. The table has about 300,000 clones, roughly 91% seen once. The clonotype comes from a woman aged 50 to 60 who had been exposed to COVID-19. The sequenced sample consisted of PBMCs or T cells enriched from blood (not recorded which). This chain joins TRBV12-3 or TRBV12-4 and TRBJ1-1, with 9 bases aligning to TRBD1. The CDR3 bases are TGTGCCAGCAGTACAGGGGGCAACACTGAAGCTTTCTTT. Its protein product is CASSTGGNTEAFF.